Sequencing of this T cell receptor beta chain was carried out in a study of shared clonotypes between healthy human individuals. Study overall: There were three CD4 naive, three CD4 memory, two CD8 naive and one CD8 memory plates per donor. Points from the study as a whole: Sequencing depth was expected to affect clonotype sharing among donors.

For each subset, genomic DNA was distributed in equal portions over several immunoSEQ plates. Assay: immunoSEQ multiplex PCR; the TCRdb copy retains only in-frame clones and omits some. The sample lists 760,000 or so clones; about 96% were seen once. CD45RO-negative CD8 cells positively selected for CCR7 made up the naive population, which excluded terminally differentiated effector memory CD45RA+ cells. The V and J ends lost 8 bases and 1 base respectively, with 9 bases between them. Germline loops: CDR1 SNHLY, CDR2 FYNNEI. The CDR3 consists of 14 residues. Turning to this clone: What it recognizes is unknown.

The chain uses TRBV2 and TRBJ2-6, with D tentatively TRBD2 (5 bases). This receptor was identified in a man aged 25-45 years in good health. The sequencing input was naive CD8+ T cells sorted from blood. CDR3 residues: CASGRGSGANVLTF. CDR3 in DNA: TGTGCCAGCGGTCGGGGTTCTGGGGCCAACGTCCTGACTTTC. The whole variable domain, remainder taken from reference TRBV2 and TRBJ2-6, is EPEVTQTPSHQVTQMGQEVILRCVPISNHLYFYWYRQILGQKVEFLVSFYNNEISEKSEIFDDQFSVERPDGSNFTLKIRSTKLEDSAMYFCASGRGSGANVLTFGAGSRLTVL.